The 10 T cell receptor beta chains reported below all come from one sample, sequenced in a study of blood T cell repertoires in COVID-19. TCRdb's copy holds only in-frame clones and misses some; the assay was immunoSEQ multiplex PCR. The table shows some 120,000 clones, with approximately 68% occurring only once. Sequencing was performed on peripheral blood. These receptors were collected from a woman aged 70 to 79 with acute or convalescent COVID-19.

A single count supports this clone. The V call is TRBV4-1, the J call TRBJ1-1, with D possibly being TRBD1 (5 bases). CDR3 length: 15 residues. CDR1 is MGHRA and CDR2 is YSYEKL in the germline V gene. Trimming pared 3 bases from V and 4 bases from J, leaving 15 bases between. DNA for the CDR3: TGCGCCAGCAGCCAGGGGGGGATAGGTAGCACTGAAGCTTTCTTT. Encoded protein: CASSQGGIGSTEAFF.

This rearrangement joins TRBV5-8 to TRBJ2-1, with D tentatively TRBD2 (5 bases). The CDR3 has 14 amino acids. Germline V gene lookup returns CDR1 SGHTS and CDR2 YDEGEE. V lost 2 bases to trimming and J lost 5 bases, with 11 bases between them. The CDR3 bases are TGTGCCAGCAGCTTCGTCGGACTGAACAATGAGCAGTTCTTC. Translation: CASSFVGLNNEQFF.

This rearrangement joins TRBV13 to TRBJ2-7, with TRBD1 as a possible D gene (5 bases). The V end was cut by 4 bases, the J end by 3 bases, with 13 bases between. The CDR3 is 14 residues long. The germline V gene has CDR1 PRHDT and CDR2 FYEKMQ (reference sequence). CDR3 protein: CASSSRQRSYEQYF. For the CDR3, the DNA is TGTGCCAGCAGCTCTAGACAGAGAAGCTACGAGCAGTACTTC. The full variable domain, rest sourced from reference TRBV13 and TRBJ2-7, is AAGVIQSPRHLIKEKRETATLKCYPIPRHDTVYWYQQGPGQDPQFLISFYEKMQSDKGSIPDRFSAQQFSDYHSELNMSSLELGDSALYFCASSSRQRSYEQYFGPGTRLTVT.

This clone was counted a single time. This CDR3 reads CASSSGLAGVADTQYF. DNA of the CDR3: TGTGCCAGCAGCTCGGGACTAGCGGGAGTAGCAGATACGCAGTATTTT. The chain is built from TRBV7-3 and TRBJ2-3; 14 nucleotides match TRBD2. Looked up from germline, CDR1 is SGHTA and CDR2 is FQGTGA. This CDR3 has 16 residues. V trimming: 4 bases; J trimming: 4 bases; junction bases outside the gene matches: 4.

The chain uses TRBV5-6 and TRBJ1-3, with D unresolved. In germline, CDR1 is SGHDT, CDR2 YYEEEE. CDR3 size: 14 residues. The V end was cut by 4 bases, the J end by 4 bases, with 12 bases between. In DNA, the CDR3 is TGTGCCAGCAGCCCTCGGGGTAGGGGAAACACCATATATTTT. It specifies CASSPRGRGNTIYF.

This chain connects TRBV27 to TRBJ1-3; no clear D gene. The CDR3 consists of 13 residues. CDR1 is MNHEY, CDR2 SMNVEV, per germline (reference sequence). V lost 6 bases and J 0 bases, leaving 6 bases between the germline ends. Here the CDR3 reads CASRGASGNTIYF. The CDR3 bases are TGTGCCAGCAGGGGCGCCTCTGGAAACACCATATATTTT.

Ten or more counts support this clone. CDR3 sequence (DNA): TGTGCCAGCAGCTTGGGGGGGCCCGATAGGAATGAAAAACTGTTTTTT. Translated, it gives CASSLGGPDRNEKLFF. This chain connects TRBV5-4 to TRBJ1-4; perhaps TRBD1 as D (6 bases). Trimming removed 0 bases from V and 5 bases from J, with 14 bases in between. Germline CDR1 SGHNT, CDR2 YYREEE (reference sequence). The CDR3 is made up of 16 amino acids.

This clone showed up just a few times. This CDR3 reads CSVRQQGNTGELFF. CDR3 DNA sequence: TGCAGCGTTCGGCAACAGGGGAACACCGGGGAGCTGTTTTTT. The V call is TRBV29-1, the J call TRBJ2-2; a weak D match, TRBD1 (6 bases). V lost 5 bases to trimming and J lost 1 base, with 11 bases between them. Germline V gene lookup returns CDR1 SQVTM and CDR2 ANQGSEA. This CDR3 comprises 14 residues.

This clone has more than one count but fewer than ten. J is TRBJ1-3 and V is TRBV5-4; no definite D call. The CDR3 has 15 residues. V was clipped by 7 bases and J by 0 bases, with 14 bases between them. The germline V gene encodes CDR1 SGHNT and CDR2 YYREEE (reference sequence). CDR3 sequence (DNA): TGTGCCAGCTCCCCCGAGCCAAACTCTGGAAACACCATATATTTT. It codes for CASSPEPNSGNTIYF.

The chain links TRBV29-1 to TRBJ2-1; D is possibly TRBD2 (7 bases). The CDR3 loop spans 11 amino acids. Looked up from germline, CDR1 is SQVTM and CDR2 is ANQGSEA. V lost 7 bases to trimming and J lost 7 bases, with 11 bases between them. The CDR3 DNA reads TGCAGCGCCGAGGGGGGGAATGAGCAGTTCTTC. It encodes CSAEGGNEQFF.